These T cell receptor beta chains were read from a single sample in a study of blood T cell repertoires in COVID-19. Produced via immunoSEQ multiplex PCR; TCRdb's table is partial and in-frame only. The sample yields a few hundred thousand clones, 88% seen once. The sample taken for sequencing was PBMCs or T cells enriched from blood (not recorded which). The receptors stem from a woman aged 18-29 years who had recovered from COVID-19. Both conserved end residues are part of each CDR3. A D gene is named only where the DNA matches it firmly. The size of a clone is reported for some rows only, either as once, few or many, or as a class for expanded clones.

v_call,clone_size,d_call,j_call,cdr3_aa,cdr3_nt
TRBV29-1,-,-,TRBJ1-1,CSVEHRANTEAFF,TGCAGCGTTGAACACAGGGCTAACACTGAAGCTTTCTTT
TRBV11-2,-,TRBD1,TRBJ2-2,CASSYSRTGGNPGELFF,TGTGCCAGCAGCTATTCCCGGACAGGGGGTAATCCCGGGGAGCTGTTTTTT
TRBV11-2,few,TRBD1,TRBJ1-3,CASSGALGQATRNTIYF,TGTGCCAGCAGCGGAGCTCTGGGACAGGCGACCCGAAACACCATATATTTT
TRBV24-1,-,TRBD1,TRBJ2-5,CATSVTGAETQYF,TGTGCCACCAGTGTTACAGGGGCAGAGACCCAGTACTTC
TRBV2,-,-,TRBJ2-7,CASTGVTYEQYF,TGTGCCAGCACAGGGGTAACCTACGAGCAGTACTTC
TRBV7-8,-,-,TRBJ1-1,CASSAQVGSNTEAFF,TGTGCCAGCAGCGCACAGGTGGGATCTAACACTGAAGCTTTCTTT
TRBV11-2,-,TRBD1,TRBJ2-3,CASSLGAGTGTTDTQYF,TGTGCCAGCAGCTTGGGGGCCGGGACAGGGACAACAGATACGCAGTATTTT
TRBV5-1,once,-,TRBJ1-2,CASSGRTANYGYTF,TGCGCCAGCAGCGGAAGGACAGCTAACTATGGCTACACCTTC
TRBV5-5,-,-,TRBJ2-7,CASSLQGTYEQYF,TGTGCCAGCAGCTTGCAGGGGACCTACGAGCAGTACTTC
TRBV14,-,TRBD1,TRBJ2-2,CASSLRAGGNTGELFF,TGTGCCAGCAGCTTGAGGGCAGGGGGGAACACCGGGGAGCTGTTTTTT
TRBV21-1,-,-,TRBJ1-5,CASSSPGQAHYFSNQPQHF,TGTGCCAGCAGCTCCCCGGGACAAGCCCATTATTTTAGCAATCAGCCCCAGCATTTT
TRBV4-1,-,-,TRBJ2-7,CASSQDMSYEQYF,TGCGCCAGCAGCCAAGACATGTCCTACGAGCAGTACTTC
TRBV2,once,TRBD1,TRBJ1-1,CASRRDSSNTEAFF,TGTGCCAGCAGGAGGGACAGCTCGAACACTGAAGCTTTCTTT
TRBV28,-,TRBD1,TRBJ2-7,CASSLWDRGPDYEQYF,TGTGCCAGCAGTTTATGGGACAGGGGTCCAGACTACGAGCAGTACTTC
TRBV7-9,-,-,TRBJ1-5,CASTLSSGNQPQHF,TGTGCCAGCACCCTGTCATCGGGCAATCAGCCCCAGCATTTT
TRBV6-5,-,-,TRBJ1-2,CASSYTPEGDGYTF,TGTGCCAGCAGTTACACGCCAGAGGGCGATGGCTACACCTTC
TRBV6-1,-,TRBD1,TRBJ1-6,CASSERQQGDSPLHF,TGTGCCAGCAGTGAACGGCAGCAGGGGGATTCACCCCTCCACTTT
TRBV12-3/TRBV12-4,few,-,TRBJ2-7,CASSYGPGRGQYF,TGTGCCAGCAGCTACGGGCCAGGTAGGGGGCAGTACTTC
TRBV5-1,-,-,TRBJ2-5,CASSQQETQYF,TGCGCCAGCAGCCAACAGGAGACCCAGTACTTC
TRBV5-1,-,-,TRBJ2-7,CASSLVGVPALNYEQYF,TGCGCCAGCAGCTTGGTAGGAGTACCCGCTCTTAACTACGAGCAGTACTTC
TRBV30,-,-,TRBJ2-2,CAWGGPTGELFF,TGTGCCTGGGGGGGGCCCACCGGGGAGCTGTTTTTT
TRBV7-6,once,-,TRBJ2-1,CASSVSPPSAYNEQFF,TGTGCCAGCAGCGTCAGTCCCCCTAGCGCCTACAATGAGCAGTTCTTC
TRBV5-8,-,TRBD1,TRBJ1-5,CASSLGTGTGQPQHF,TGTGCCAGCAGCTTGGGGACAGGGACGGGACAGCCCCAGCATTTT
TRBV9,once,TRBD2,TRBJ2-5,CASSVERGGYQETQYF,TGTGCCAGCAGCGTGGAGCGGGGGGGGTACCAAGAGACCCAGTACTTC
TRBV18,-,TRBD1,TRBJ1-6,CASSPGTGNSPLHF,TGTGCCAGCTCACCCGGGACAGGGAATTCACCCCTCCACTTT
TRBV11-2,-,TRBD1,TRBJ1-1,CASSLAHFSRTGRAEAFF,TGTGCCAGCAGCTTAGCTCATTTTTCAAGGACAGGGCGAGCTGAAGCTTTCTTT
TRBV9,-,-,TRBJ2-3,CASSPLMAGYTDTQYF,TGTGCCAGCAGCCCGCTTATGGCAGGCTACACAGATACGCAGTATTTT
TRBV10-1,-,TRBD1,TRBJ1-2,CASSEPGGHPAYGYTF,TGCGCCAGCAGTGAGCCAGGGGGACATCCTGCCTATGGCTACACCTTC
TRBV30,-,-,TRBJ2-1,CAWSRGDRTYNEQFF,TGTGCCTGGAGTCGCGGGGACAGAACCTACAATGAGCAGTTCTTC
TRBV19,once,-,TRBJ1-2,CASSISPSRGYYGYTF,TGTGCCAGTAGTATATCCCCCAGTAGGGGTTACTATGGCTACACCTTC
TRBV12-3/TRBV12-4,-,-,TRBJ1-2,CASSLDSYGYTF,TGTGCCAGCAGTTTAGACAGCTATGGCTACACCTTC
TRBV5-4,-,-,TRBJ1-1,CASSLGQGFAVDLNTEAFF,TGTGCCAGCAGCTTGGGGCAGGGGTTCGCCGTGGACCTGAACACTGAAGCTTTCTTT
TRBV29-1,-,TRBD1,TRBJ1-1,CSVSRTGMTEAFF,TGCAGCGTTTCCAGGACAGGGATGACTGAAGCTTTCTTT
TRBV6-5,-,TRBD1,TRBJ1-2,CASRRTGGPGYTF,TGTGCCAGCAGGAGAACAGGGGGTCCAGGCTACACCTTC
TRBV6-6,-,TRBD1,TRBJ1-1,CASSQYRGAAMNTEAFF,TGTGCCAGCAGTCAGTACAGGGGCGCGGCCATGAACACTGAAGCTTTCTTT
TRBV19,once,TRBD2,TRBJ2-7,CASKQAGESYEQYF,TGTGCCAGCAAACAAGCGGGGGAGTCCTACGAGCAGTACTTC
TRBV3-1/TRBV3-2,once,-,TRBJ1-1,CASSQVALESTEAFF,TGTGCCAGCAGCCAAGTGGCTCTAGAGTCCACTGAAGCTTTCTTT
TRBV2,-,TRBD1,TRBJ2-2,CASSEVRQGLNTGELFF,TGTGCCAGCAGTGAAGTTAGACAGGGCCTGAACACCGGGGAGCTGTTTTTT
TRBV5-1,-,TRBD1,TRBJ1-2,CASRQGQGFNYGYTF,TGCGCCAGCAGGCAGGGACAGGGGTTTAACTATGGCTACACCTTC
TRBV27,-,TRBD1,TRBJ1-3,CAIATTGVENTIYF,TGTGCCATCGCAACAACAGGGGTCGAAAACACCATATATTTT
TRBV13,-,-,TRBJ2-3,CASSLRTSTDTQYF,TGTGCCAGCAGCTTGCGGACTAGCACAGATACGCAGTATTTT
TRBV15,-,-,TRBJ1-6,CATSINNSPLHF,TGTGCCACCAGCATCAATAATTCACCCCTCCACTTT
TRBV2,-,-,TRBJ2-5,CASSVHQATQYF,TGTGCCAGCAGTGTGCACCAAGCGACCCAGTACTTC
TRBV25-1,-,-,TRBJ1-1,CASSETAGNTEAFF,TGTGCCAGCAGTGAGACAGCAGGGAACACTGAAGCTTTCTTT
TRBV6-2/TRBV6-3,-,TRBD1,TRBJ1-6,CASSFGTGQSSYNSPLHF,TGTGCCAGCAGTTTCGGGACGGGACAGAGCTCCTATAATTCACCCCTCCACTTT
TRBV6-2/TRBV6-3,once,TRBD1,TRBJ1-5,CASSYWGTGNQPQHF,TGTGCCAGCAGTTACTGGGGGACAGGAAATCAGCCCCAGCATTTT
TRBV7-6,-,TRBD1,TRBJ2-2,CASSPRDRSTGELFF,TGTGCCAGCAGCCCGAGGGACAGGAGCACCGGGGAGCTGTTTTTT